These T cell receptor beta chains were read from a single sample in a study of blood T cell repertoires in COVID-19. TCRdb keeps only in-frame clones here, not all; method: immunoSEQ multiplex PCR. The sample holds 250,000 or so clones, around 80% seen once. The material sequenced was peripheral blood. Receptors were obtained from a man between 35 and 55 years old who had recovered from COVID-19. The conserved cysteine and the conserved F or W are not part of the CDR3 here. Fields, in order: CDR3 protein, V gene, D gene, CDR3 length. The D gene is left open where the match is weak.

ASSQAPAYEQY	TRBV4-1	.	11
ASSRDGGLVWSRTDTQY	TRBV14	TRBD2	17
ASSLASGSYEQY	TRBV7-2	.	12
ASSPGQGSRETQY	TRBV7-8	TRBD1	13
ASSLSGQGGTEAF	TRBV27	TRBD1	13
ASSVDLFEGTATGGYT	TRBV9	TRBD1	16
ASSESGLGGDTQY	TRBV10-1	TRBD2	13
ASSPGTSENEQY	TRBV18	TRBD2	12
ASSQGGVGYT	TRBV4-1	.	10
ASSRGVGDEGTQY	TRBV4-2	.	13
ASSEDTSGNTIY	TRBV9	.	12
ASSLTRDRQTQY	TRBV18	TRBD1	12
ATARDSNSNQPQH	TRBV2	.	13
ASSLAGGDTDTQY	TRBV7-8	.	13
ASSGTGEIGRYGYT	TRBV19	TRBD1	14
ASSRGTDTYNEQF	TRBV4-3	.	13
ATSQGGQGYQPQH	TRBV24-1	TRBD1	13
ASRPGTGVNYGYT	TRBV5-1	TRBD1	13
AISGAGGPSGANVLT	TRBV10-3	.	15
ASSQDRSGTFRGF	TRBV4-1	.	13
ASSKETGGNQPQH	TRBV27	TRBD1	13
ASSLGWERGRYEQY	TRBV11-2	TRBD1	14
SAIPVRRLF	TRBV20-1	.	9
ASSPDRSTYEQY	TRBV5-4	.	12
ASSPSGGGYT	TRBV7-2	TRBD1	10
ASSPRTGGPETQY	TRBV27	TRBD1	13
ASSDSSGANVLT	TRBV5-8	.	12
ASSQGDRAQTQY	TRBV4-3	TRBD1	12
ASSLYRTYMNTEAF	TRBV27	.	14
ASSPTGGSVTEAF	TRBV18	.	13
ASSVDGRRTGVPDTQY	TRBV9	TRBD1	16
ASSMGRARSGYT	TRBV19	.	12
ASSQQLRAEQY	TRBV4-3	.	11
ASSYPRGRGANTGELF	TRBV6-2/TRBV6-3	TRBD2	16
ASSLRGFDSPLH	TRBV27	.	12
ASSQSSGTSTDTQY	TRBV4-1	TRBD2	14
ASSRSRGQGAFGYGYT	TRBV27	TRBD1	16